This T cell receptor beta chain was profiled in a study of OX40 agonist ivuxolimab in advanced cancers. Whole-study context: Two cutaneous melanoma patients and one hepatocellular carcinoma patient, three in all, had partial responses.

As for this clone: Its antigen is unknown.

Sequenced by immunoSEQ multiplex PCR; TCRdb stores in-frame clones only, minus some. The sample includes about 60,000 clones, around 83% of them seen just once. The germline V gene encodes CDR1 WSHSY and CDR2 SAAADI. CDR3 length equals 15 residues. With 3 bases removed from V and 1 base from J, the gap between germline ends came to 10 bases. General study findings and limits: CD4+ and CD8+ T cells in blood underwent clonal expansion by week 6 at 0.1 to 3.0 mg/kg. There were, on average, more expanded clones in CD8+ T cells than in CD4+.

Blood was sampled at baseline, cycle 4 day 1, and cycle 7 day 1. The chain combines TRBV10-2 with TRBJ2-4; possibly TRBD2 for D (5 bases). The source is an adult with an advanced solid tumor such as melanoma, head and neck, liver or kidney cancer. Source: CD4+ or CD8+ T cells sorted from blood, taken in a trial of the OX40 agonist ivuxolimab. Here the CDR3 reads CASSDPKRAKNIQYF. CDR3 nucleotide sequence: TGCGCCAGCAGTGACCCAAAGCGGGCCAAAAACATTCAGTACTTC.